A selection of T cell receptor beta chains follows, all from one sample in a study of cytomegalovirus exposure and HLA in healthy donors. Clones were read by immunoSEQ multiplex PCR, and TCRdb kept only the in-frame ones, dropping some. The top ten clones hold roughly 0.9% of a sample with about 110,000 clones, roughly 70% of them seen once. Sequenced: PBMCs. Every receptor here comes from a woman in her 30s in good health and CMV-seronegative. Each CDR3 is given with its conserved first and last residue. Each record gives: J gene, clone size, V gene, CDR3 protein. Size tells how often a clone was seen (once, few, many) or the class of an expanded clone, and some rows leave it out.

TRBJ2-3,-,TRBV7-9,CASSSSLADTQYF
TRBJ2-5,-,TRBV29-1,CSVGMAVQETQYF
TRBJ2-1,-,TRBV7-2,CASSLVGVADEQFF
TRBJ1-4,-,TRBV9,CASSVGGTGNEKLFF
TRBJ1-5,-,TRBV19,CAGSQGWDQPQHF
TRBJ1-2,-,TRBV29-1,CSVYRDGLYGYTF
TRBJ1-2,-,TRBV9,CASSFSPQGRVGYTF
TRBJ1-5,-,TRBV27,CASSFGNQPQHF
TRBJ2-7,-,TRBV6-5,CASSPGQPGGEQYF
TRBJ1-1,few,TRBV4-1,CASSQGTVDMNTEAFF
TRBJ2-7,-,TRBV2,CASCPGLAETYEQYF
TRBJ2-7,-,TRBV27,CASIQGYEQYF
TRBJ1-3,-,TRBV15,CATSRDWLSGNTIYF
TRBJ2-1,-,TRBV7-3,CASSPGTGVNNEQFF
TRBJ1-2,few,TRBV5-1,CASSSGFYGYTF
TRBJ1-2,-,TRBV5-5,CASSSGQGISYGYTF
TRBJ1-2,-,TRBV29-1,CSVEAWGPGYTF
TRBJ1-1,-,TRBV5-1,CASSSQGEFEAFF
TRBJ2-7,-,TRBV19,CASSLEDRASAYEQYF
TRBJ2-7,-,TRBV27,CASSLFFQGFREQYF
TRBJ1-2,-,TRBV6-1,CASSELTRYGYTF
TRBJ1-1,-,TRBV5-1,CASSWEGGRTEAFF
TRBJ2-1,-,TRBV10-3,CAISERGVPGEQFF
TRBJ2-1,-,TRBV6-5,CASSFWTSGNNEQFF